One and the same sample provided the 9 T cell receptor beta chains below, sequenced in a study of T-cell reconstitution after alpha-beta-depleted transplantation in children. TCRbeta library construction was performed incorporating unique molecular identifiers. TCRdb reprocessed the PCR reads via MiXCR and lists one record per CDR3 protein. Altogether about 580,000 distinct CDR3 sequences are present, 20% to 25% being singletons, with the ten largest covering 12% to 15%. Sequences were derived from PBMCs, mostly from graft donor cells, sampled 360 days after TCRalphabeta/CD19-depleted stem cell transplant. The source is a boy less than two years old who had a stem cell transplant for acute myeloid leukemia, so the T cells may come from the graft donor.

This clonotype was found many times. The V gene is TRBV28, the J gene TRBJ2-3, with TRBD1 matching 7 bases. The CDR3 sequence is 13 residues long. Germline CDR1 reads MDHEN; CDR2 reads SYDVKM. V lost 4 bases and J lost 6; bases outside the gene matches: 4. CDR3 nucleotides: TGTGCCAGCAGTTCCCTACAGGGGGATACGCAGTATTTT. Amino acids: CASSSLQGDTQYF.

The chain links TRBV5-1 to TRBJ2-5, with D uncertain. The V end lost 0 bases, the J end lost 5 bases, and 11 bases lay between the germline ends. Germline V gene lookup returns CDR1 SGHRS and CDR2 YFSETQ. This CDR3 has 14 residues. The CDR3 protein is CASSLGGDVETQYF. The CDR3 DNA is TGCGCCAGCAGCTTGGGCGGAGATGTGGAGACCCAGTACTTC.

This clonotype came up many times. This sequence joins TRBV20-1 and TRBJ2-1; 9 bases are shared with TRBD2. This CDR3 is 14 amino acids long. Looked up from germline, CDR1 is DFQATT and CDR2 is SNEGSKA (reference sequence). Unmatched junction bases numbered 9, after V lost 5 bases and J lost 7 bases. The CDR3 sequence is CSAVAGGPGNEQFF. CDR3 DNA sequence: TGCAGTGCTGTGGCGGGGGGGCCTGGTAATGAGCAGTTCTTC.

CDR3 sequence (DNA): TGTGCCAGCAGCTTAGCCGGGACAGGCGCCTCAACTAATGAAAAACTGTTTTTT. Translated: CASSLAGTGASTNEKLFF. V usage is TRBV11-1 and J usage is TRBJ1-4; 8 bases match TRBD1. Germline CDR1 and CDR2: SGHAT and FQDESV (reference sequence). Trimming took 0 bases from V and 0 from J; bases not matched to a gene: 6. CDR3 length equals 18 residues.

The gene calls are TRBV28 and TRBJ1-5; 8 nucleotides line up with TRBD1. Germline lookup yields CDR1 MDHEN and CDR2 SYDVKM. The CDR3 spans 20 residues. The ends lost 2 bases at V and 2 bases at J; junction bases unmatched: 17. This chain's CDR3 is CASSLAVGTGNIRGNQPQHF. CDR3 nucleotide sequence: TGTGCCAGCAGTTTAGCCGTGGGGACAGGAAACATAAGAGGCAATCAGCCCCAGCATTTT. The whole variable domain, remainder taken from reference TRBV28 and TRBJ1-5, is DVKVTQSSRYLVKRTGEKVFLECVQDMDHENMFWYRQDPGLGLRLIYFSYDVKMKEKGDIPEGYSVSREKKERFSLILESASTNQTSMYLCASSLAVGTGNIRGNQPQHFGDGTRLSIL.

The chain couples TRBV15 to TRBJ2-7; D may be TRBD2 (5 bases). Germline V CDR1 and CDR2: LNHNV, YYDKDF (reference sequence). The germline V and J ends were trimmed by 0 bases and 0 bases, with 9 bases remaining between them. The CDR3 consists of 15 residues. CDR3 protein: CATSRDPGFSYEQYF. CDR3 nucleotide sequence: TGTGCCACCAGCAGAGATCCGGGGTTCTCCTACGAGCAGTACTTC.

The chain joins TRBV20-1 to TRBJ2-3; 8 nucleotides agree with TRBD1. This CDR3 is built from 15 residues. Germline CDR1 and CDR2: DFQATT and SNEGSKA (reference sequence). J was trimmed by 6 bases and V by 3 bases; bases with no gene match: 11. The chain's CDR3 is CSASSGTGEWDTQYF. Here the CDR3 DNA reads TGCAGTGCTAGCTCCGGGACAGGAGAATGGGATACGCAGTATTTT.

Many counts were recorded for this clonotype. The J gene is TRBJ1-3, the V gene TRBV12-3 or TRBV12-4; a weak D match, TRBD1 (5 bases). V lost 3 bases and J 4 bases, leaving 19 bases between the germline ends. The CDR3 has 17 residues. The CDR3 nucleotides read TGTGCCAGCAGTTTTAGCCCAGGGAGGGCTTCCGGAAACACCATATATTTT. The encoded protein is CASSFSPGRASGNTIYF.

CDR3 nucleotide sequence: TGTGCCAGCAGCTTAGTCGCGGGGGGCGCCTGGGAAAAACTGTTTTTT. It codes for CASSLVAGGAWEKLFF. The J gene is TRBJ1-4, the V gene TRBV7-2, with D maybe TRBD1 (6 bases). V lost 1 base to trimming and J lost 8 bases, with 17 bases between them. The CDR3 has 16 residues. Germline loops: CDR1 SGHTA, CDR2 FQGNSA.